This is a list of T cell receptor beta chains from one sample in a study of blood T cell repertoires in COVID-19. Method: immunoSEQ multiplex PCR; TCRdb's copy keeps in-frame clones and lacks some. The sample lists 290,000 or so clones, around 84% seen once, with 5% in the top ten. Sequenced input: PBMCs or T cells enriched from blood (not recorded which). All receptors derive from a middle-aged man who had been exposed to COVID-19. The CDR3 runs from the conserved cysteine through the conserved F or W. The D gene is left open where the match is weak. Rows may omit the clone size; those that give it use once, few, many or a size class.

CDR3 DNA: TGTGCCAGTAGTATTCCAGGAAGGGGGATCACTGAAGCTTTCTTT
CDR3 protein: CASSIPGRGITEAFF
D gene: -
V gene: TRBV19
J gene: TRBJ1-1
clone size: few

CDR3 DNA: TGTGCCAGCAGCCAAGCCGTGTCCCTAGCGGTCTTGCAGTACTTC
CDR3 protein: CASSQAVSLAVLQYF
D gene: TRBD2
V gene: TRBV3-1/TRBV3-2
J gene: TRBJ2-7
clone size: -

CDR3 DNA: TGTGCCAGCAGCCAAGATTTAGGCGGGACTAGCGGGAACAATGAGCAGTTCTTC
CDR3 protein: CASSQDLGGTSGNNEQFF
D gene: TRBD2
V gene: TRBV3-1/TRBV3-2
J gene: TRBJ2-1
clone size: -

CDR3 DNA: TGTGCCTTGGGGGGCAGTAATGAAAAACTGTTTTTT
CDR3 protein: CALGGSNEKLFF
D gene: -
V gene: TRBV30
J gene: TRBJ1-4
clone size: few

CDR3 DNA: TGTGCCAGCAGCTTGGACGGGGTTGGCAATCAGCCCCAGCATTTT
CDR3 protein: CASSLDGVGNQPQHF
D gene: -
V gene: TRBV5-4
J gene: TRBJ1-5
clone size: -

CDR3 DNA: TGCGCCAGCAGCACAGGGTCGAACCAGCCCCAGCATTTT
CDR3 protein: CASSTGSNQPQHF
D gene: -
V gene: TRBV10-1
J gene: TRBJ1-5
clone size: -

CDR3 DNA: TGTGCCAGCCAGAAGGGGGTGGGGAAGGAGACCCAGTACTTC
CDR3 protein: CASQKGVGKETQYF
D gene: -
V gene: TRBV7-9
J gene: TRBJ2-5
clone size: -

CDR3 DNA: TGTGCCAGCAGCCGGACAGGAATAAACAGCGGGAGCCAGTACTTC
CDR3 protein: CASSRTGINSGSQYF
D gene: -
V gene: TRBV5-5
J gene: TRBJ2-4
clone size: -

CDR3 DNA: TGTGCCAGCAGTCCATCTTACCTATCCTACAATGAGCAGTTCTTC
CDR3 protein: CASSPSYLSYNEQFF
D gene: -
V gene: TRBV6-5
J gene: TRBJ2-1
clone size: -

CDR3 DNA: TGCACCAGCAGCTCACGGACGGGGGGGGATACGCAGTATTTT
CDR3 protein: CTSSSRTGGDTQYF
D gene: -
V gene: TRBV1
J gene: TRBJ2-3
clone size: -

CDR3 DNA: TGCGCCAGCAGTGACGGGGTTCGGAGCTACACCTTC
CDR3 protein: CASSDGVRSYTF
D gene: -
V gene: TRBV10-2
J gene: TRBJ1-2
clone size: -

CDR3 DNA: TGTGCCAGTAGTATGGGCAGCAATCAGCCCCAGCATTTT
CDR3 protein: CASSMGSNQPQHF
D gene: -
V gene: TRBV19
J gene: TRBJ1-5
clone size: -

CDR3 DNA: TGTGCCACCTCCCTAGGTGGGAGCAATCAGCCCCAGCATTTT
CDR3 protein: CATSLGGSNQPQHF
D gene: -
V gene: TRBV2
J gene: TRBJ1-5
clone size: -

CDR3 DNA: TGTGCCAGCAGCCAAGGCTCTGGAGAAGAGACCCAGTACTTC
CDR3 protein: CASSQGSGEETQYF
D gene: -
V gene: TRBV4-2
J gene: TRBJ2-5
clone size: -

CDR3 DNA: TGTGCCAGTAGCACACAGGAGATGAACACTGAAGCTTTCTTT
CDR3 protein: CASSTQEMNTEAFF
D gene: -
V gene: TRBV19
J gene: TRBJ1-1
clone size: -

CDR3 DNA: TGTGCCAGTACGCAGGGCACAGATACGCAGTATTTT
CDR3 protein: CASTQGTDTQYF
D gene: -
V gene: TRBV19
J gene: TRBJ2-3
clone size: -

CDR3 DNA: TGTGCCAGCAGCGTAGCGGGAGAGTCCCGGGATACGCAGTATTTT
CDR3 protein: CASSVAGESRDTQYF
D gene: -
V gene: TRBV9
J gene: TRBJ2-3
clone size: -

CDR3 DNA: TGTGCCAGCCCTGGAGGCTCTGGGGCCAACGTCCTGACTTTC
CDR3 protein: CASPGGSGANVLTF
D gene: -
V gene: TRBV18
J gene: TRBJ2-6
clone size: -

CDR3 DNA: TGTGCCAGCAATAGCCGATCCTACGAGCAGTACTTC
CDR3 protein: CASNSRSYEQYF
D gene: -
V gene: TRBV28
J gene: TRBJ2-7
clone size: -

CDR3 DNA: TGTGCCAGTAGTATTATACAGGACACCGGGGAGCTGTTTTTT
CDR3 protein: CASSIIQDTGELFF
D gene: -
V gene: TRBV19
J gene: TRBJ2-2
clone size: -

CDR3 DNA: TGCGCCAGCAGCTTGGAAGGACAGAGGAACACCATATATTTT
CDR3 protein: CASSLEGQRNTIYF
D gene: -
V gene: TRBV5-1
J gene: TRBJ1-3
clone size: few

CDR3 DNA: TGTGCCAGCAGCCCCTGGACTGAGGGCTACACCTTC
CDR3 protein: CASSPWTEGYTF
D gene: -
V gene: TRBV7-9
J gene: TRBJ1-2
clone size: -

CDR3 DNA: TGTGCCAGCAGCTCGACAGGGGTGGTGCAGTATTTT
CDR3 protein: CASSSTGVVQYF
D gene: TRBD1
V gene: TRBV6-5
J gene: TRBJ2-3
clone size: -

CDR3 DNA: TGTGCCAGTGAGCCGGGACAGGGGAATCGGATGGGAGAAAAACTGTTTTTT
CDR3 protein: CASEPGQGNRMGEKLFF
D gene: TRBD1
V gene: TRBV30
J gene: TRBJ1-4
clone size: -

CDR3 DNA: TGTGCCAGCAGCCAAAGGGTACTAGCTTACAATGAGCAGTTCTTC
CDR3 protein: CASSQRVLAYNEQFF
D gene: -
V gene: TRBV3-1/TRBV3-2
J gene: TRBJ2-1
clone size: -

CDR3 DNA: TGCGCCAGCAGCCAAGGACAGGGGGCCGGCTATGGCTACACCTTC
CDR3 protein: CASSQGQGAGYGYTF
D gene: TRBD1
V gene: TRBV4-1
J gene: TRBJ1-2
clone size: -

CDR3 DNA: TGTGCCAGCAGTTTTAGCGCGAACACCATATATTTT
CDR3 protein: CASSFSANTIYF
D gene: -
V gene: TRBV12-3/TRBV12-4
J gene: TRBJ1-3
clone size: -

CDR3 DNA: TGCGCCAGCAGCTTGGCGGCAGGGGGCGAGAGCTATGGCTACACCTTC
CDR3 protein: CASSLAAGGESYGYTF
D gene: TRBD1
V gene: TRBV5-1
J gene: TRBJ1-2
clone size: -

CDR3 DNA: TGTGCCAGTACAAGGACAGGCCAATACGAGCAGTACTTC
CDR3 protein: CASTRTGQYEQYF
D gene: TRBD1
V gene: TRBV19
J gene: TRBJ2-7
clone size: -

CDR3 DNA: TGCGCCAGCAAGCCAAGCTCTGGGGCCAACGTCCTGACTTTC
CDR3 protein: CASKPSSGANVLTF
D gene: -
V gene: TRBV5-1
J gene: TRBJ2-6
clone size: few

CDR3 DNA: TGTGCCAGCAAACTAGACAGGGGGGAAGAGACCCAGTACTTC
CDR3 protein: CASKLDRGEETQYF
D gene: TRBD1
V gene: TRBV6-6
J gene: TRBJ2-5
clone size: -

CDR3 DNA: TGTGCCAGCGTCACGGTCGGGACTGAAGCTTTCTTT
CDR3 protein: CASVTVGTEAFF
D gene: -
V gene: TRBV28
J gene: TRBJ1-1
clone size: -

CDR3 DNA: TGCAGTGCCCAAAGAGCGGACGAGCAGTACTTC
CDR3 protein: CSAQRADEQYF
D gene: -
V gene: TRBV20-1
J gene: TRBJ2-7
clone size: -

CDR3 DNA: TGCAGTGCTAGTATTGGAGGTGATGGCTACACCTTC
CDR3 protein: CSASIGGDGYTF
D gene: -
V gene: TRBV20-1
J gene: TRBJ1-2
clone size: once

CDR3 DNA: TGTGCCAGCAGTTACAGGCGAGGAGAAGCTTTCTTT
CDR3 protein: CASSYRRGEAFF
D gene: -
V gene: TRBV6-5
J gene: TRBJ1-1
clone size: -

CDR3 DNA: TGTGCCAGCAGCGATAACGGACAGGGATATAATTCACCCCTCCACTTT
CDR3 protein: CASSDNGQGYNSPLHF
D gene: TRBD1
V gene: TRBV5-4
J gene: TRBJ1-6
clone size: -

CDR3 DNA: TGTGCCAGCAGTGTTAGCGAGGAGCAGTACTTC
CDR3 protein: CASSVSEEQYF
D gene: -
V gene: TRBV2
J gene: TRBJ2-7
clone size: -

CDR3 DNA: TGCGCCAGCAGCAGGGGGACTAGCGGGAACTCCTACAATGAGCAGTTCTTC
CDR3 protein: CASSRGTSGNSYNEQFF
D gene: TRBD2
V gene: TRBV5-1
J gene: TRBJ2-1
clone size: -

CDR3 DNA: TGTGCCTTATCCAGGGACAGCACTAACTATGGCTACACCTTC
CDR3 protein: CALSRDSTNYGYTF
D gene: TRBD1
V gene: TRBV30
J gene: TRBJ1-2
clone size: -